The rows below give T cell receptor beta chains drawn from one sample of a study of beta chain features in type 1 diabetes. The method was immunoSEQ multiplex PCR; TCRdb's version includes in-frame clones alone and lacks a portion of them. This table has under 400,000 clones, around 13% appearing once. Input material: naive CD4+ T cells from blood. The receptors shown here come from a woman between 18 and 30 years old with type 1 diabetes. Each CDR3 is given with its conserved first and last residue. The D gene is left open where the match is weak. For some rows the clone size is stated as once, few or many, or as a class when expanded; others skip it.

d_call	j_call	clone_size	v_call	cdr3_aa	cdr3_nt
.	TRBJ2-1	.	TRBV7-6	CASSLRRTDERHEQFF	TGTGCCAGCAGCTTAAGGAGGACGGACGAGAGGCATGAGCAGTTCTTC
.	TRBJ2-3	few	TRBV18	CASSPQGTDTQYF	TGTGCCAGCTCACCCCAGGGTACAGATACGCAGTATTTT
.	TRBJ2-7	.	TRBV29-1	CSVLSRGSSYEQYF	TGCAGCGTTCTTTCCAGGGGTTCCTCCTACGAGCAGTACTTC
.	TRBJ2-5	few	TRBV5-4	CASSLPMRETQYF	TGTGCCAGCAGCTTGCCGATGCGGGAGACCCAGTACTTC
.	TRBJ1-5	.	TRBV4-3	CASSQVRGSNQPQHF	TGCGCCAGCAGCCAAGTTAGGGGAAGCAATCAGCCCCAGCATTTT
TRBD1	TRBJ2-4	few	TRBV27	CASSLWDRSPAKNIQYF	TGTGCCAGCAGTTTATGGGACAGATCCCCAGCCAAAAACATTCAGTACTTC
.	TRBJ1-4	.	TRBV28	CASSFLDGRIGKLFF	TGTGCCAGCAGTTTCTTGGACGGGAGAATAGGAAAACTGTTTTTT
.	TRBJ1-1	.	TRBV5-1	CASSPRTSPEAFF	TGCGCCAGCAGCCCCAGGACATCCCCTGAAGCTTTCTTT
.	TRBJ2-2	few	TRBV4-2	CASSLLGQTNTGELFF	TGTGCCAGCAGCCTCCTTGGGCAGACGAACACCGGGGAGCTGTTTTTT
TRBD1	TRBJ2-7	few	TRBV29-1	CSVLEGTGSYEQYF	TGCAGCGTCCTTGAAGGGACAGGCTCCTACGAGCAGTACTTC
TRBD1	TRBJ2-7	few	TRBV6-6	CAGSLGQVNEQYF	TGTGCCGGATCATTGGGACAGGTAAACGAGCAGTACTTC
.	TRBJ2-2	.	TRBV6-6	CASGTLAAGELFF	TGTGCCAGCGGTACCTTGGCCGCCGGGGAGCTGTTTTTT
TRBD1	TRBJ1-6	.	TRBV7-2	CASSRGRQGYSPLHF	TGTGCCAGCAGCCGAGGCCGACAGGGATATTCACCCCTCCACTTT
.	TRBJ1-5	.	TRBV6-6	CASITSRGDQPQHF	TGTGCCAGCATCACGAGTCGGGGGGATCAGCCCCAGCATTTT
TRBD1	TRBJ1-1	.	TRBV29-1	CSVAQTGSRGTEAFF	TGCAGCGTGGCTCAGACAGGGAGTCGGGGCACTGAAGCTTTCTTT
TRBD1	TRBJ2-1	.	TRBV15	CATSRDRGSTGVNEQFF	TGTGCCACCAGCAGAGATAGGGGATCCACAGGGGTGAATGAGCAGTTCTTC